This is a list of T cell receptor beta chains from one sample in a study of a mutant IDH1 vaccine in newly diagnosed glioma. No antigen has been identified for these receptors. Data came from immunoSEQ multiplex PCR; TCRdb stores just in-frame clones and leaves some out. Here the sample spans around 40,000 clones, about 79% being singletons. The sequenced sample was PBMCs, obtained from a glioma patient whose treatment included an IDH1 peptide vaccine. The receptors derive from a woman aged 40 to 49 with glioma. Some clones in this sample may be carry-over from other donors' samples. The CDR3 runs from the conserved cysteine through the conserved F or W. A D gene is named only where the DNA matches it firmly. Expanded clones get a size class; other rows say once, few or many, or leave the size out.

clone size: -
D gene: -
V gene: TRBV4-3
J gene: TRBJ2-7
CDR3 protein: CASSQDMSDDYEQYF
CDR3 DNA: TGCGCCAGCAGCCAAGATATGTCGGATGATTACGAGCAGTACTTC

clone size: -
D gene: -
V gene: TRBV6-5
J gene: TRBJ1-1
CDR3 protein: CASSYYTDSMNTEAFF
CDR3 DNA: TGTGCCAGCAGTTACTATACCGACAGTATGAACACTGAAGCTTTCTTT

clone size: -
D gene: TRBD2
V gene: TRBV15
J gene: TRBJ2-2
CDR3 protein: CATRPPRLAGDTGELFF
CDR3 DNA: TGTGCCACCAGACCACCCCGACTAGCGGGAGACACCGGGGAGCTGTTTTTT

clone size: -
D gene: TRBD2
V gene: TRBV7-2
J gene: TRBJ2-1
CDR3 protein: CASGPGLASNEQFF
CDR3 DNA: TGTGCCAGCGGCCCGGGACTAGCGTCCAATGAGCAGTTCTTC

clone size: -
D gene: -
V gene: TRBV7-2
J gene: TRBJ2-1
CDR3 protein: CASSSQGTSYNEQFF
CDR3 DNA: TGTGCCAGCAGCTCACAGGGTACTTCCTACAATGAGCAGTTCTTC

clone size: -
D gene: -
V gene: TRBV6-1
J gene: TRBJ2-7
CDR3 protein: CASSEQPAYEQYF
CDR3 DNA: TGTGCCAGCAGTGAACAGCCAGCCTACGAGCAGTACTTC

clone size: -
D gene: -
V gene: TRBV5-1
J gene: TRBJ1-1
CDR3 protein: CASSPRGLRETEAFF
CDR3 DNA: TGCGCCAGCAGCCCCCGTGGGTTACGGGAGACTGAAGCTTTCTTT

clone size: -
D gene: TRBD2
V gene: TRBV19
J gene: TRBJ2-7
CDR3 protein: CASSIGGGGPYEQYF
CDR3 DNA: TGTGCCAGTAGTATTGGAGGCGGGGGACCCTACGAGCAGTACTTC

clone size: -
D gene: -
V gene: TRBV9
J gene: TRBJ2-1
CDR3 protein: CASSPRGGNEQFF
CDR3 DNA: TGTGCCAGCAGCCCCCGTGGAGGCAATGAGCAGTTCTTC

clone size: once
D gene: TRBD1
V gene: TRBV2
J gene: TRBJ1-2
CDR3 protein: CATKGQVNYGYTF
CDR3 DNA: TGTGCCACCAAGGGACAGGTTAACTATGGCTACACCTTC

clone size: -
D gene: -
V gene: TRBV19
J gene: TRBJ1-2
CDR3 protein: CASNPTASVSNYGYTF
CDR3 DNA: TGTGCCAGTAACCCAACCGCCAGCGTATCTAACTATGGCTACACCTTC

clone size: -
D gene: -
V gene: TRBV15
J gene: TRBJ1-2
CDR3 protein: CATSRDPRTAGYTF
CDR3 DNA: TGTGCCACCAGCCGGGACCCCAGAACCGCTGGCTACACCTTC

clone size: once
D gene: -
V gene: TRBV7-2
J gene: TRBJ1-2
CDR3 protein: CASSLNGQPPYGYTF
CDR3 DNA: TGTGCCAGCAGCTTAAACGGACAGCCACCTTATGGCTACACCTTC

clone size: -
D gene: -
V gene: TRBV5-5
J gene: TRBJ1-2
CDR3 protein: CASSWGPQVGYTF
CDR3 DNA: TGTGCCAGCAGCTGGGGACCGCAGGTGGGCTACACCTTC

clone size: few
D gene: -
V gene: TRBV28
J gene: TRBJ1-5
CDR3 protein: CASSPNRRYSNQPQHF
CDR3 DNA: TGTGCCAGCAGTCCAAACAGGAGATATAGCAATCAGCCCCAGCATTTT

clone size: -
D gene: TRBD1
V gene: TRBV19
J gene: TRBJ1-2
CDR3 protein: CASSIQGAKNYGYTF
CDR3 DNA: TGTGCCAGTAGTATCCAGGGGGCAAAGAACTATGGCTACACCTTC

clone size: few
D gene: -
V gene: TRBV19
J gene: TRBJ1-5
CDR3 protein: CASSIVQGGGPQHF
CDR3 DNA: TGTGCCAGTAGTATAGTGCAGGGAGGAGGGCCCCAGCATTTT

clone size: -
D gene: -
V gene: TRBV6-5
J gene: TRBJ1-2
CDR3 protein: CASTPGTGASGYTF
CDR3 DNA: TGTGCCAGCACACCCGGTACTGGAGCCTCAGGCTACACCTTC

clone size: -
D gene: TRBD1
V gene: TRBV18
J gene: TRBJ1-1
CDR3 protein: CASSLLWTGHHLNTEAFF
CDR3 DNA: TGTGCCAGCTCACTCCTTTGGACAGGGCACCATCTGAACACTGAAGCTTTCTTT

clone size: -
D gene: TRBD2
V gene: TRBV5-4
J gene: TRBJ2-3
CDR3 protein: CASSRNKWTSGSDTQYF
CDR3 DNA: TGTGCCAGCAGCCGCAATAAGTGGACTAGCGGCTCAGATACGCAGTATTTT

clone size: -
D gene: TRBD1
V gene: TRBV29-1
J gene: TRBJ2-5
CDR3 protein: CSAPGQGWEETQYF
CDR3 DNA: TGCAGCGCTCCGGGACAGGGGTGGGAAGAGACCCAGTACTTC

clone size: few
D gene: -
V gene: TRBV6-1
J gene: TRBJ1-5
CDR3 protein: CASSEADPGRQPQHF
CDR3 DNA: TGTGCCAGCAGTGAAGCCGATCCCGGGCGTCAGCCCCAGCATTTT

clone size: -
D gene: TRBD1
V gene: TRBV5-4
J gene: TRBJ2-7
CDR3 protein: CASSNVRRTGGSYEQYF
CDR3 DNA: TGTGCCAGCAGCAACGTTCGGCGGACAGGGGGCTCCTACGAGCAGTACTTC

clone size: -
D gene: -
V gene: TRBV28
J gene: TRBJ1-2
CDR3 protein: CASTINGNYGYTF
CDR3 DNA: TGTGCCAGCACCATAAACGGCAACTATGGCTACACCTTC

clone size: -
D gene: TRBD2
V gene: TRBV6-4
J gene: TRBJ2-2
CDR3 protein: CASQILAGSTGELFF
CDR3 DNA: TGTGCCAGCCAGATCCTAGCGGGGTCCACCGGGGAGCTGTTTTTT

clone size: -
D gene: TRBD2
V gene: TRBV7-2
J gene: TRBJ2-1
CDR3 protein: CASSPRGLVAGGSNEQFF
CDR3 DNA: TGTGCCAGCAGCCCTAGGGGGTTGGTAGCGGGAGGGTCTAATGAGCAGTTCTTC

clone size: once
D gene: TRBD1
V gene: TRBV23-1
J gene: TRBJ2-5
CDR3 protein: CASRPGTAETQYF
CDR3 DNA: TGCGCCAGCAGACCCGGGACAGCGGAGACCCAGTACTTC

clone size: -
D gene: TRBD1
V gene: TRBV10-3
J gene: TRBJ1-6
CDR3 protein: CAARVGGLNSPLHF
CDR3 DNA: TGTGCCGCCCGTGTAGGGGGCCTCAATTCACCCCTCCACTTT

clone size: few
D gene: -
V gene: TRBV5-6
J gene: TRBJ1-1
CDR3 protein: CASSGERGAEAFF
CDR3 DNA: TGTGCCAGCAGCGGGGAACGGGGAGCTGAAGCTTTCTTT

clone size: few
D gene: -
V gene: TRBV7-6
J gene: TRBJ1-4
CDR3 protein: CASSPTGALFATNEKLFF
CDR3 DNA: TGTGCCAGCAGCCCCACTGGGGCCTTATTTGCAACTAATGAAAAACTGTTTTTT

clone size: -
D gene: TRBD2
V gene: TRBV6-6
J gene: TRBJ2-1
CDR3 protein: CASRPRLAGEDEQFF
CDR3 DNA: TGTGCCAGCAGGCCCAGACTAGCGGGAGAGGATGAGCAGTTCTTC

clone size: -
D gene: -
V gene: TRBV7-2
J gene: TRBJ2-3
CDR3 protein: CASSLPSSTDTQYF
CDR3 DNA: TGTGCCAGCAGCTTACCCTCTAGCACAGATACGCAGTATTTT

clone size: -
D gene: -
V gene: TRBV2
J gene: TRBJ2-1
CDR3 protein: CASSEGGPYNEQFF
CDR3 DNA: TGTGCCAGCAGCGAGGGAGGACCCTACAATGAGCAGTTCTTC

clone size: once
D gene: TRBD2
V gene: TRBV5-1
J gene: TRBJ2-1
CDR3 protein: CASSLGGTTSYSEQFF
CDR3 DNA: TGCGCCAGCAGCTTAGGAGGGACTACCTCTTATTCTGAGCAGTTCTTC

clone size: once
D gene: -
V gene: TRBV19
J gene: TRBJ2-7
CDR3 protein: CASSASQGTVYEQYF
CDR3 DNA: TGTGCCAGTAGTGCCTCACAGGGTACTGTCTACGAGCAGTACTTC

clone size: -
D gene: TRBD2
V gene: TRBV5-8
J gene: TRBJ2-1
CDR3 protein: CASSLMGTSYNEQFF
CDR3 DNA: TGTGCCAGCAGCTTGATGGGGACTAGCTACAATGAGCAGTTCTTC

clone size: -
D gene: -
V gene: TRBV5-1
J gene: TRBJ1-1
CDR3 protein: CASSLGREAFF
CDR3 DNA: TGCGCCAGCAGCTTGGGTCGAGAAGCTTTCTTT

clone size: -
D gene: -
V gene: TRBV30
J gene: TRBJ1-6
CDR3 protein: CAWSPHTGYNSPLHF
CDR3 DNA: TGTGCCTGGAGTCCCCACACAGGCTATAATTCACCCCTCCACTTT

clone size: few
D gene: -
V gene: TRBV6-6
J gene: TRBJ2-7
CDR3 protein: CASRLAAEQYF
CDR3 DNA: TGTGCCAGCAGGTTAGCGGCCGAGCAGTACTTC

clone size: once
D gene: -
V gene: TRBV10-3
J gene: TRBJ2-1
CDR3 protein: CAISDAGHTYNEQFF
CDR3 DNA: TGTGCCATCAGTGACGCGGGACATACCTACAATGAGCAGTTCTTC

clone size: -
D gene: TRBD1
V gene: TRBV6-1
J gene: TRBJ1-1
CDR3 protein: CASEEGAIRKAFF
CDR3 DNA: TGTGCCAGCGAGGAGGGGGCAATAAGAAAAGCTTTCTTT

clone size: once
D gene: TRBD2
V gene: TRBV19
J gene: TRBJ2-2
CDR3 protein: CASSKGLAGDTGELFF
CDR3 DNA: TGTGCCAGTAGTAAGGGACTAGCGGGAGACACCGGGGAGCTGTTTTTT

clone size: -
D gene: -
V gene: TRBV15
J gene: TRBJ2-2
CDR3 protein: CATSLQPEITGELFF
CDR3 DNA: TGTGCCACCAGCCTCCAGCCCGAGATTACCGGGGAGCTGTTTTTT

clone size: -
D gene: -
V gene: TRBV6-5
J gene: TRBJ2-4
CDR3 protein: CASSQGEENIQYF
CDR3 DNA: TGTGCCAGCAGTCAGGGAGAGGAAAACATTCAGTACTTC

clone size: few
D gene: TRBD2
V gene: TRBV4-2
J gene: TRBJ2-1
CDR3 protein: CASSPGERDFNEQFF
CDR3 DNA: TGTGCCAGCAGCCCGGGGGAGCGGGATTTCAATGAGCAGTTCTTC

clone size: -
D gene: -
V gene: TRBV5-6
J gene: TRBJ1-1
CDR3 protein: CASTWRGTMNTEAFF
CDR3 DNA: TGTGCCAGCACCTGGAGAGGGACTATGAACACTGAAGCTTTCTTT

clone size: few
D gene: -
V gene: TRBV20-1
J gene: TRBJ2-5
CDR3 protein: CSAAGRETQYF
CDR3 DNA: TGCAGTGCTGCAGGGAGGGAGACCCAGTACTTC

clone size: once
D gene: -
V gene: TRBV25-1
J gene: TRBJ2-1
CDR3 protein: CASSGALGRDPYNEQFF
CDR3 DNA: TGTGCCAGCAGTGGGGCCCTAGGAAGGGACCCCTACAATGAGCAGTTCTTC

clone size: -
D gene: TRBD1
V gene: TRBV28
J gene: TRBJ1-5
CDR3 protein: CATAGTDAGPQHF
CDR3 DNA: TGTGCCACTGCCGGGACAGATGCAGGGCCCCAGCATTTT

clone size: -
D gene: -
V gene: TRBV6-1
J gene: TRBJ2-7
CDR3 protein: CATIWGVGYEQYF
CDR3 DNA: TGTGCCACCATCTGGGGGGTTGGGTACGAGCAGTACTTC

clone size: -
D gene: -
V gene: TRBV5-6
J gene: TRBJ2-7
CDR3 protein: CASSLTGYEQYF
CDR3 DNA: TGTGCCAGCAGCCTCACAGGGTACGAGCAGTACTTC

clone size: -
D gene: -
V gene: TRBV7-7
J gene: TRBJ2-2
CDR3 protein: CASSSGLSTGELFF
CDR3 DNA: TGTGCTAGCAGCTCTGGACTGTCCACCGGGGAGCTGTTTTTT

clone size: -
D gene: TRBD1
V gene: TRBV10-2
J gene: TRBJ2-3
CDR3 protein: CASRDRDKGADTQYF
CDR3 DNA: TGCGCCAGCAGAGACAGGGATAAGGGGGCAGATACGCAGTATTTT

clone size: -
D gene: -
V gene: TRBV6-5
J gene: TRBJ1-4
CDR3 protein: CASSYSGVGDEKLFF
CDR3 DNA: TGTGCCAGCAGTTACTCCGGGGTAGGGGATGAAAAACTGTTTTTT

clone size: -
D gene: TRBD1
V gene: TRBV9
J gene: TRBJ2-5
CDR3 protein: CASSRQGMDQETQYF
CDR3 DNA: TGTGCCAGCAGTCGACAGGGAATGGACCAAGAGACCCAGTACTTC